These 18 T cell receptor beta chains share one sample of origin, sequenced in a study of monozygotic twins with inflammatory bowel disease. For each CDR3 protein, TCRdb gives one entry from its re-call of the 5' RACE reads, without DNA. This sample's clone table lists 300,000 to 400,000 distinct CDR3 sequences. Sequencing was carried out using blood. The receptors here all came from a human donor with ulcerative colitis or Crohn's disease, or a healthy co-twin of an affected twin (not recorded which).

This sequence joins TRBV6-1 and TRBJ2-7; TCRdb's D call of TRBD1 is untestable without DNA. The CDR3 spans 14 residues. Germline V gives CDR1 MNHNS, CDR2 SASEGT. CDR3 residues: CASTRQGVTYEQYF.

This chain joins TRBV7-9 and TRBJ1-1. This CDR3 is 16 amino acids long. Germline CDR1 is SEHNR and CDR2 is FQNEAQ (reference sequence). The CDR3 loop reads CASSLGCGRGATEAFF.

The chain combines TRBV18 with TRBJ2-7; the TCRdb D gene call, TRBD1, has no DNA to confirm it. Germline V gene sequence: CDR1 KGHSH, CDR2 LQKENI. The CDR3 covers 15 residues. This CDR3 is CASSGSGQGKNEQYF.

The CDR3 is CASSQDGGGGTEAFF. This chain connects TRBV3-1 to TRBJ1-1; TCRdb proposes TRBD1, but this gene call is untestable without DNA. CDR1 is LGHDT and CDR2 is YNNKEL in the germline V gene (reference sequence). The CDR3 contains 15 residues.

This chain joins TRBV29-1 and TRBJ2-2. The V gene's germline CDR1 is SQVTM and CDR2 ANQGSEA. This CDR3 is 12 amino acids long. The CDR3 loop reads CSVETYTGELCF.

J is TRBJ2-1 and V is TRBV20-1; TCRdb picks TRBD1, but there is no DNA to check that call. CDR1 is DFQATT and CDR2 is SNEGSKA in the germline V gene (reference sequence). CDR3 length: 17 residues. The CDR3: CSASSPSGKFSYNEQFF.

The chain combines TRBV5-4 with TRBJ2-3; TCRdb indicates TRBD2, and absent DNA this call remains unverified. This CDR3 is 13 amino acids long. Germline CDR1 is SGHNT and CDR2 is YYREEE (reference sequence). CDR3 region: CASSTGLPDTQYF. Drawing the rest from reference TRBV5-4 and TRBJ2-3, the complete variable domain is ETGVTQSPTHLIKTRGQQVTLRCSSQSGHNTVSWYQQALGQGPQFIFQYYREEENGRGNFPPRFSGLQFPNYSSELNVNALELDDSALYLCASSTGLPDTQYFGPGTRLTVL.

The genes are TRBV20-1 and TRBJ2-1; absent DNA, TCRdb's TRBD1 call cannot be checked. This CDR3 comprises 13 residues. CDR1 is DFQATT and CDR2 is SNEGSKA in the germline V gene (reference sequence). This chain's CDR3 is CSAGNRDYNEQFF.

The V call is TRBV3-1, the J call TRBJ1-6. The length of the CDR3 is 15 residues. Germline lookup yields CDR1 LGHDT and CDR2 YNNKEL (reference sequence). The CDR3 sequence: CASSQEKGPTGSLHF.

The chain is built from TRBV29-1 and TRBJ1-5. Germline CDR1 is SQVTM and CDR2 is ANQGSEA. This CDR3 has 14 amino acids. The CDR3 loop reads CSVAQGQYNQPQHF.

The chain combines TRBV12-3 or TRBV12-4 with TRBJ2-5. This CDR3 spans 13 amino acids. Here the CDR3 reads CASSLMTWETQYF.

The chain employs TRBV20-1 and TRBJ1-1; TCRdb picks TRBD1, but there is no DNA to check that call. The CDR3 covers 15 residues. Germline lookup yields CDR1 DFQATT and CDR2 SNEGSKA (reference sequence). Here the CDR3 reads CSARDWLLGGTEAFF.

The chain employs TRBV15 and TRBJ1-2; without DNA, the TCRdb call of TRBD1 cannot be checked. CDR3 length equals 16 residues. Germline loops: CDR1 LNHNV, CDR2 YYDKDF (reference sequence). This chain's CDR3 is CATSRDLLGDNYGYTF.

The V gene is TRBV6-1, the J gene TRBJ2-3; TCRdb selects TRBD2, and the lack of DNA leaves this call unchecked. Germline V lookup: CDR1 MNHNS, CDR2 SASEGT. The CDR3 consists of 13 residues. The CDR3 sequence is CASSEARDFTQYF.

The chain couples TRBV12-3 or TRBV12-4 to TRBJ1-2. This CDR3 is built from 11 residues. CDR3: CASLRRGGYTF.

The CDR3 protein is CATSDLNGCTF. V is TRBV24-1 and J is TRBJ1-2. The CDR3 is 11 residues long. CDR1 KGHDR and CDR2 SFDVKD come from the germline V gene.

The chain recombines TRBV12-3 or TRBV12-4 with TRBJ2-7. This CDR3 has 14 amino acids. This chain's CDR3 is CASSPTYELSEQYF.

The chain has TRBV7-2 and TRBJ2-2. Germline CDR1 is SGHTA and CDR2 is FQGNSA. The CDR3 spans 13 residues. This chain's CDR3 is CASSTANTGELFF.